The entry that follows covers one T cell receptor beta chain sequence. The entry originates in a study of OX40 agonist ivuxolimab in advanced cancers. TCRdb keeps only in-frame clones here, not all; method: immunoSEQ multiplex PCR. The sample includes 85,000 to 100,000 clones, 91% of them seen just once. V lost 7 bases and J 0 bases, leaving 16 bases between the germline ends. Germline CDR1 LNHDA, CDR2 SQIVND (reference sequence). This CDR3 is 16 amino acids long. The chain employs TRBV19 and TRBJ1-5; D perhaps matches TRBD1 (6 bases). The source material was CD4+ or CD8+ T cells sorted from blood, sampled in a trial of the OX40 agonist ivuxolimab. This clonotype was sampled from an adult with an advanced solid tumor such as melanoma, head and neck, liver or kidney cancer. The CDR3 spells CASNPQGSNSNQPQHF. CDR3 nucleotide sequence: TGTGCCAGTAATCCACAGGGTTCCAATAGCAATCAGCCCCAGCATTTT.